These 3 T cell receptor beta chains came from one sample sequenced in a study of T cell repertoires in cytomegalovirus infection. TCRdb recomputed calls from the reads with MiXCR, one row per CDR3 protein. The table records around 300,000 distinct CDR3 sequences, roughly a quarter of them present only once. The sequenced sample consisted of PBMCs. The source of these receptors is a human donor in good health (CMV status not recorded). Some clones in this sample may be carry-over from other donors' samples.

The gene calls are TRBV20-1 and TRBJ2-1, with 10 nucleotides matching TRBD2. The CDR3 sequence is 13 residues long. With 2 bases clipped from V and 15 bases from J, the junction kept 10 bases outside the gene matches. Germline V lookup: CDR1 DFQATT, CDR2 SNEGSKA (reference sequence). The CDR3 reads CSARQASGRTAFF. Here the CDR3 DNA reads TGCAGTGCTAGACAGGCTAGCGGGAGAACGGCGTTCTTC.

The rearrangement joins TRBV7-9 to TRBJ2-7, with 7 nucleotides matching TRBD1. V trimming: 11 bases; J trimming: 0 bases; junction bases outside the gene matches: 4. CDR1 is SEHNR and CDR2 is FQNEAQ in the germline V gene (reference sequence). The CDR3 sequence is 12 residues long. DNA for the CDR3: TGTGCCCTGGGACAGATCTCCTACGAGCAGTACTTC. As protein: CALGQISYEQYF.

This clonotype was recorded a few times. The J gene is TRBJ1-1, the V gene TRBV6-2 or TRBV6-3; unclear D gene. V was shortened by 4 bases and J by 1 base, with 10 bases between the two germline ends. This CDR3 is built from 14 residues. In germline, CDR1 is MNHEY, CDR2 SVGEGT. CDR3 in DNA: TGTGCCAGCAGTTTAGGGAGGTGGAACACTGAAGCTTTCTTT. Translating gives CASSLGRWNTEAFF.